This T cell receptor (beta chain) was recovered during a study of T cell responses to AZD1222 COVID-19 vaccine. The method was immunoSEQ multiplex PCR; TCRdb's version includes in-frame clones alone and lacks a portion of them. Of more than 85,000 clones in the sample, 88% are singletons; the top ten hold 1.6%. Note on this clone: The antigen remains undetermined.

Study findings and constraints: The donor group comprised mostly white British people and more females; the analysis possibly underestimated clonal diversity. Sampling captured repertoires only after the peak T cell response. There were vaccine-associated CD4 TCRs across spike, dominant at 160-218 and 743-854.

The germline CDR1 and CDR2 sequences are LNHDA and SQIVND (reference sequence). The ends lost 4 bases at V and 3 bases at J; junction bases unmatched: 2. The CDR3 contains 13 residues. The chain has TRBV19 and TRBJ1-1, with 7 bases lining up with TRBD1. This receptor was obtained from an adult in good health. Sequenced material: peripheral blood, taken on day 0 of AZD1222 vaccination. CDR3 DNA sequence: TGTGCCAGTAGTACAGGGGGAGACACTGAAGCTTTCTTT. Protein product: CASSTGGDTEAFF.